The 27 T cell receptor beta chains below were found in one sample sequenced in a study of low-dose radiotherapy and immunotherapy resistance in tumors. TRAV and TRBV primers primed cDNA for both TCRalpha and TCRbeta. The authors amplified TCRs for 20 PCR cycles with a constant-region primer and a V-primer adapter. Using its own MiXCR run on the reads, TCRdb lists one record per CDR3 protein. The profile covers around 80,000 distinct CDR3 sequences, with less than 20% appearing a single time and roughly 1.4% taken by the ten largest. As to time point: after trial treatment. Treatment: LDRT plus nivolumab, ipilimumab, low-dose cyclophosphamide and aspirin (RACIN trial). The specimen comprised PBMCs, sampled after low-dose radiotherapy plus immunotherapy. Receptors were obtained from a male donor with prostate cancer.

This clonotype was observed many times. The rearrangement links TRBV7-9 to TRBJ2-3, with D hard to call. V shed 5 bases and J shed 5 bases, with 8 bases lying between them. The CDR3 runs to 12 residues. From germline, CDR1 is SEHNR and CDR2 FQNEAQ (reference sequence). CDR3 sequence (DNA): TGTGCCAGCAGCCGGCACGGAGATACGCAGTATTTT. Its translation: CASSRHGDTQYF. The whole variable domain, filled in from reference TRBV7-9 and TRBJ2-3, reads DTGVSQNPRHKITKRGQNVTFRCDPISEHNRLYWYRQTLGQGPEFLTYFQNEAQLEKSRLLSDRFSAERPKGSFSTLEIQRTEQGDSAMYLCASSRHGDTQYFGPGTRLTVL.

This clonotype was counted at least ten times. CDR3 loop: CASSYLRDGHRSNQPQHF. The CDR3 DNA is TGTGCCAGCAGTTACCTTCGGGACGGACACCGGAGCAATCAGCCCCAGCATTTT. The chain joins TRBV6-6 to TRBJ1-5, with a weak D call TRBD1 (5 bases). Germline lookup yields CDR1 MNHNY and CDR2 SVGAGI (reference sequence). The ends were cut back, 2 bases at V and 1 base at J, with 18 bases in the middle. CDR3 length: 18 amino acids.

At least ten counts were recorded for this clonotype. The CDR3 sequence: CASSFKGGGETQYF. DNA for the CDR3: TGTGCCAGCAGTTTTAAGGGAGGGGGTGAGACCCAGTACTTC. The genes are TRBV12-3 or TRBV12-4 and TRBJ2-5; a weak D match, TRBD2 (7 bases). Trimming took off 3 bases at V and 5 bases at J, with 13 bases between the two ends. The length of the CDR3 is 14 residues.

The V call is TRBV6-2 or TRBV6-3, the J call TRBJ2-2; D unresolved. Trimming removed 2 bases from V and 3 bases from J, with 7 bases in between. The CDR3 loop spans 14 amino acids. Germline values: CDR1 MNHEY, CDR2 SVGEGT. The CDR3 DNA sequence: TGTGCCAGCAGTTACAGCAGCTACACCGGGGAGCTGTTTTTT. Protein sequence: CASSYSSYTGELFF.

This clonotype was recorded at least ten times. This chain links TRBV5-1 with TRBJ2-2; 10 positions match TRBD2. The CDR3 consists of 19 residues. J was trimmed by 5 bases and V by 0 bases; bases with no gene match: 13. Germline CDR1 reads SGHRS; CDR2 reads YFSETQ. In DNA, the CDR3 is TGCGCCAGCAGCTTGGCCCCTGGGCTAGCGGGAGTAAATACCGGGGAGCTGTTTTTT. Protein product: CASSLAPGLAGVNTGELFF.

This clonotype was detected ten times or more. CDR3 residues: CASLDRATYEQYF. In DNA form, the CDR3 reads TGTGCCAGTCTAGACAGGGCAACCTACGAGCAGTACTTC. The V gene is TRBV28, the J gene TRBJ2-7, with 7 bases identical to TRBD1. J gave up 2 bases and V 9 bases, and 7 bases lay outside the gene matches. The CDR3 contains 13 residues. Germline CDR1 reads MDHEN; CDR2 reads SYDVKM.

The rearrangement links TRBV7-2 to TRBJ2-5; unclear D gene. V lost 1 base to trimming and J lost 0 bases, with 9 bases between them. This CDR3 has 15 residues. Germline loops: CDR1 SGHTA, CDR2 FQGNSA. This CDR3 reads CASSLEGVYQETQYF. The CDR3 coding sequence is TGTGCCAGCAGCTTAGAAGGAGTCTACCAAGAGACCCAGTACTTC.

This clonotype was counted many times. The chain employs TRBV11-3 and TRBJ2-3, with a tentative D call TRBD2 (8 bases). V lost 1 base, J lost 2 bases, and 19 bases lay in between. CDR3 length: 18 amino acids. CDR1 and CDR2 from the germline V gene are SGHNT and YENEEA. The CDR3 DNA reads as TGTGCCAGCAGCTTAGGCCTCTCGGGAGGGGGCCCCACAGATACGCAGTATTTT. Protein product: CASSLGLSGGGPTDTQYF.

In this sample, this clonotype turned up once. A far larger clone differs by one base, so this is likely a read error. The CDR3 sequence is CASGSTYRFGETQYF. The DNA for the CDR3 is TGTGCCAGCGGTAGTACTTACAGGTTCGGAGAGACCCAGTACTTC. The chain has TRBV5-5 and TRBJ2-5, with D possibly TRBD1 on 5 matching bases. This CDR3 is built from 15 residues. CDR1 is SGHKS, CDR2 YYEKEE, per germline (reference sequence). Trimming stripped 7 bases from V and 4 bases from J, with 20 bases between.

This clonotype was observed at least ten times. The chain uses TRBV27 and TRBJ2-7, with TRBD1 identical over 7 bases. With 5 bases clipped from V and 2 bases from J, the junction kept 12 bases outside the gene matches. Germline CDR1 is MNHEY and CDR2 is SMNVEV (reference sequence). CDR3 length: 16 residues. The CDR3 DNA follows: TGTGCCAGCAGTAGCCCGAACAGGGGAAGGCCCTACGAGCAGTACTTC. Residues: CASSSPNRGRPYEQYF.

The chain employs TRBV20-1 and TRBJ2-2; perhaps D is TRBD1 or TRBD2 (7 bases each). Per germline, CDR1 DFQATT and CDR2 SNEGSKA (reference sequence). The CDR3 spans 13 residues. V was clipped by 6 bases and J by 6 bases, with 14 bases between them. CDR3 residues: CSAKTGRAGELFF. The CDR3 DNA is TGCAGTGCAAAGACAGGGAGGGCCGGGGAGCTGTTTTTT.

This clonotype came up many times. The chain links TRBV7-9 to TRBJ2-2; 14 nucleotides match TRBD2. The germline gives CDR1 SEHNR, CDR2 FQNEAQ (reference sequence). V shed 9 bases, J shed 6 bases, and the junction held 6 bases outside the gene matches. The CDR3 spans 15 residues. The CDR3 region has the DNA TGTGCCAGGGGACTAGCGGGAGAGAATGCCGGGGAGCTGTTTTTT. Translation gives CARGLAGENAGELFF.

The table lists this clonotype with many counts. The DNA for the CDR3 is TGTGCCAGCAGCTTCGGGGACAGGGGAGAGTATGGCTACACCTTC. It encodes CASSFGDRGEYGYTF. The chain links TRBV7-2 to TRBJ1-2, with 10 bases identical to TRBD1. The ends lost 3 bases at V and 5 bases at J; junction bases unmatched: 6. The CDR3 has 15 amino acids. The germline V gene encodes CDR1 SGHTA and CDR2 FQGNSA.

This clonotype has at least ten counts. V and J are TRBV10-3 and TRBJ2-7; no reliable D call. The CDR3 contains 14 residues. Germline V gives CDR1 ENHRY, CDR2 SYGVKD. Trimming stripped 8 bases from V and 0 bases from J, with 14 bases between. The CDR3 sequence is CAIADGPISYEQYF. The CDR3 region has the DNA TGTGCCATCGCCGACGGTCCGATCTCCTACGAGCAGTACTTC.

This clonotype was counted at least ten times. This sequence joins TRBV28 and TRBJ2-7; possible D gene TRBD2, 6 bases. The CDR3 extends over 15 amino acids. Germline CDR1 and CDR2: MDHEN and SYDVKM. Trimming cost V 2 bases and J 0 bases, with 11 bases left between them. This chain's CDR3 is CASSLDLGGSYEQYF. The CDR3 DNA follows: TGTGCCAGCAGTTTAGATCTGGGGGGCTCCTACGAGCAGTACTTC.

Many counts were recorded for this clonotype. The chain carries TRBV7-2 and TRBJ1-5, with D possibly matching TRBD1 (5 bases). Germline CDR1 and CDR2: SGHTA and FQGNSA. Trimming removed 4 bases from V and 0 bases from J, with 7 bases in between. The CDR3 runs 14 residues. The CDR3 DNA follows: TGTGCCAGCAGCTCGAGGGGTAGCAATCAGCCCCAGCATTTT. As protein: CASSSRGSNQPQHF.

This clonotype was picked up many times. CDR3 bases: TGTGCCAGCAGCTTAGTTGCCGGAGGGGGGCTCTCCTACGAGCAGTACTTC. Amino acid sequence: CASSLVAGGGLSYEQYF. This chain joins TRBV7-2 and TRBJ2-7, with D possibly called TRBD1 or TRBD2 (6 bases each). Germline values: CDR1 SGHTA, CDR2 FQGNSA. V was shortened by 1 base and J by 0 bases, with 16 bases between the two germline ends. The CDR3 spans 17 residues.

The chain recombines TRBV7-2 with TRBJ2-2, with D possibly being TRBD2 (6 bases). Between the trimmed V and J ends, which lost 4 bases and 2 bases, there was a span of 17 bases. CDR3 length equals 17 residues. Germline CDR1 SGHTA, CDR2 FQGNSA. CDR3 sequence reads: CASSSMGLASNTGELFF. CDR3 bases: TGTGCCAGCAGCTCCATGGGGCTAGCGAGCAACACCGGGGAGCTGTTTTTT.

This clonotype has ten or more counts. This chain uses TRBV5-3 with TRBJ2-3; the D gene is possibly TRBD1 (5 bases). TRBV5-3 is an open reading frame whose function is uncertain. The CDR3 is made up of 12 amino acids. Trimming stripped 8 bases from V and 9 bases from J, with 16 bases between. The CDR3 sequence: CASSLLDNTQYF. The CDR3 nucleotides read TGTGCCAGCAGCCTTCTGGACAACACGCAGTATTTT.

This clonotype was recorded at least ten times. The rearrangement uses TRBV11-2 and TRBJ2-5; 11 bases fit TRBD1. This CDR3 comprises 18 residues. The V and J ends lost 5 bases and 0 bases, in that order; junction bases with no gene match: 11. Looked up from germline, CDR1 is SGHAT and CDR2 is FQNNGV. The CDR3 spells CASSPAGQGVHYQETQYF. The DNA of the CDR3 is TGTGCCAGCAGCCCCGCGGGACAGGGGGTTCACTACCAAGAGACCCAGTACTTC. Based on the CDR3 plus reference TRBV11-2 and TRBJ2-5, the full variable domain is EAGVAQSPRYKIIEKRQSVAFWCNPISGHATLYWYQQILGQGPKLLIQFQNNGVVDDSQLPKDRFSAERLKGVDSTLKIQPAKLEDSAVYLCASSPAGQGVHYQETQYFGPGTRLLVL.

The chain links TRBV5-8 to TRBJ2-1, with D perhaps given as TRBD1 or TRBD2 (5 bases each). Germline loops: CDR1 SGHTS, CDR2 YDEGEE. V gave up 0 bases and J gave up 9 bases, with 7 bases separating them. The CDR3 has 12 residues. CDR3 protein: CASSLAGSEQFF. DNA for the CDR3: TGTGCCAGCAGCTTGGCAGGGAGTGAGCAGTTCTTC.

J is TRBJ2-1 and V is TRBV19; 10 positions match TRBD2. V trimming: 6 bases; J trimming: 7 bases; junction bases outside the gene matches: 9. This CDR3 has 15 amino acids. Per germline, CDR1 LNHDA and CDR2 SQIVND (reference sequence). The CDR3 sequence is CASSLGAGGMNEQFF. The CDR3 coding sequence is TGTGCCAGTAGCCTCGGAGCGGGAGGGATGAATGAGCAGTTCTTC.

This clonotype was counted ten times or more. The J gene is TRBJ2-3, the V gene TRBV29-1; perhaps TRBD2 as D (5 bases). The CDR3 contains 14 residues. Germline CDR1 is SQVTM and CDR2 is ANQGSEA. The V end lost 6 bases, the J end lost 0 bases, and 13 bases lay between the germline ends. The CDR3 spells CSVGLAASTDTQYF. The DNA for the CDR3 is TGCAGCGTCGGACTCGCCGCCAGCACAGATACGCAGTATTTT.

This clonotype showed up many times. The chain joins TRBV7-2 to TRBJ2-3; possibly TRBD2 for D (5 bases). This CDR3 contains 14 residues. CDR1 SGHTA and CDR2 FQGNSA come from the germline V gene. Trimming removed 0 bases from V and 6 bases from J, with 10 bases in between. CDR3 sequence: CASSLAAERDTQYF. CDR3 sequence (DNA): TGTGCCAGCAGCTTAGCCGCGGAGCGGGATACGCAGTATTTT.

Many counts were recorded for this clonotype. The V and J genes are TRBV20-1 and TRBJ1-6; tentative D call: TRBD1 (5 bases). The CDR3 consists of 14 residues. The germline V gene has CDR1 DFQATT and CDR2 SNEGSKA (reference sequence). Trimming took 3 bases from V and 9 from J, leaving 15 bases between them. CDR3 in amino acids: CSARDGTASSPLHF. CDR3 DNA: TGCAGTGCTAGGGACGGGACGGCCAGTTCACCCCTCCACTTT.

The sample holds many counts of this clonotype. V and J are TRBV20-1 and TRBJ2-1, with 8 nucleotides matching TRBD1. The junction had 13 bases not matched to a gene; V was cut back by 6 bases and J by 3 bases. CDR1 is DFQATT and CDR2 is SNEGSKA in the germline V gene (reference sequence). This CDR3 is built from 16 residues. DNA of the CDR3: TGCAGTGCCTTGATTAGGCAGGGGGCAAGCTACAATGAGCAGTTCTTC. Amino acid sequence: CSALIRQGASYNEQFF.

This clonotype has a count of ten or more. The chain joins TRBV20-1 to TRBJ2-7; 9 bases align to TRBD2. The length of the CDR3 is 15 residues. Looked up from germline, CDR1 is DFQATT and CDR2 is SNEGSKA (reference sequence). V dropped 3 bases and J dropped 5; count of bases not matched to a gene: 11. CDR3: CSARSPGTSSNEQYF. The CDR3, as DNA: TGCAGTGCTAGGAGTCCGGGGACTAGCTCGAACGAGCAGTACTTC.